The rows below give T cell receptor beta chains drawn from one sample of a study of glioma-infiltrating T cells. One entry per CDR3 protein results from TCRdb running MiXCR on the multiplex PCR reads. This sample has about 20,000 distinct CDR3 sequences, with 20% to 25% found just once. The source material was glioma tissue, nonneoplastic brain tissue, or PBMCs (not recorded which). Source of these receptors: a human donor with low-grade glioma or glioblastoma, undergoing nonglioma brain surgery, or in good health (not recorded which). Each CDR3 is given with its conserved first and last residue. The D gene is left open where the match is weak. Clone size is stated in some rows and not others, as once, few, many or a class when expanded.

V	J	size	D	DNA	CDR3
TRBV15	TRBJ1-3	many	-	TGTGCCACCAGCACCAGGGGTTCGGGAAACACCATATATTTT	CATSTRGSGNTIYF
TRBV15	TRBJ1-6	medium-sized	-	TGTGCCACCAGCAGTATTGAATCACCCCTCCACTTT	CATSSIESPLHF
TRBV6-2/TRBV6-3	TRBJ2-7	-	TRBD1	TGTGCCAGCCCCACAGGGGACCACGAGCAGTACTTC	CASPTGDHEQYF
TRBV20-1	TRBJ2-2	many	TRBD1	TGCAGTGCTAGAGATCCTTCGAGGTCCGCGCGACAGGGCACCGGGGAGCTGTTTTTT	CSARDPSRSARQGTGELFF
TRBV12-3/TRBV12-4	TRBJ1-2	few	-	TGTGCCAGCCGGAGGGAGAACTATGGCTACACCTTC	CASRRENYGYTF
TRBV11-1	TRBJ1-6	many	TRBD1	TGTGCCAGCAGCTTGCAAGGGGACAGGGAGAATTCACCCCTCCACTTT	CASSLQGDRENSPLHF
TRBV5-1	TRBJ1-1	few	-	TGCGCCAGCAGTCGCCAACCCCGAAATGGGGGCCCTATGAACACTGAAGCTTTCTTT	CASSRQPRNGGPMNTEAFF
TRBV18	TRBJ2-1	many	-	TGTGCCAGCTCACCACCGAGGAATGAGCAGTTCTTC	CASSPPRNEQFF
TRBV18	TRBJ1-2	few	TRBD1	TGTGCCAGCTCACCAGGGACAGGGGTGGACTATGGCTACACCTTC	CASSPGTGVDYGYTF
TRBV12-3/TRBV12-4	TRBJ1-5	many	-	TGTGCCAGCAGTTTGGGGGAGAATCAGCCCCAGCATTTT	CASSLGENQPQHF
TRBV7-9	TRBJ2-6	-	-	TGTGCCAGCAGCCATAAGAGCTCTGGGGCCAACGTCCTGACTTTC	CASSHKSSGANVLTF
TRBV20-1	TRBJ2-3	medium-sized	-	TGCAGTGCTAGGCGGTCTAGCGGCACAGATACGCAGTATTTT	CSARRSSGTDTQYF
TRBV3-1	TRBJ2-7	many	TRBD2	TGTGCCAGGGGTTCTTGGGCGGGGGACCCGCAGTCCTACGAGCAGTACTTC	CARGSWAGDPQSYEQYF
TRBV11-2	TRBJ2-1	few	TRBD1	TGTGCCAGCAGCTTGGACAGGGGACGGTTCAATGAGCAGTTCTTC	CASSLDRGRFNEQFF
TRBV20-1	TRBJ2-7	few	TRBD2	TGCAGTGCTATAACTAGCGGGGGGGGCGAGCAGTACTTC	CSAITSGGGEQYF
TRBV7-9	TRBJ2-5	-	-	TGTGCCAGCAGCACAGGCTCGGACTACATACAAGAGACCCAGTACTTC	CASSTGSDYIQETQYF
TRBV20-1	TRBJ2-1	many	-	TGCAGTGCCCCAGGGGGGCCTATCTTGGGCAATGAGCAGTTCTTC	CSAPGGPILGNEQFF
TRBV25-1	TRBJ2-1	-	TRBD1	TGTGCCAGCAAAAACCGGGACAGTCCCTACAATGAGCAGTTCTTC	CASKNRDSPYNEQFF
TRBV7-2	TRBJ2-7	many	-	TGTGCCAGCAGCGAGGGTTACTCCTACGAGCAGTACTTC	CASSEGYSYEQYF
TRBV27	TRBJ2-7	many	-	TGTGCCAGCAGCCTACACCTGGGGACCTACGAGCAGTACTTC	CASSLHLGTYEQYF
TRBV20-1	TRBJ2-3	many	-	TGCAGTGCTAGGCGGGATTCCCGGGCAGATACGCAGTATTTT	CSARRDSRADTQYF
TRBV28	TRBJ2-1	-	-	TGTGCCAGCACCCTGGGGAGCTTCAATGAGCAGTTCTTC	CASTLGSFNEQFF
TRBV7-3	TRBJ2-3	few	TRBD1	TGTGCCAGCAGCCCCCGGAACAGGGGGGCGGATACGCAGTATTTT	CASSPRNRGADTQYF
TRBV19	TRBJ1-6	few	-	TGTGCCAGTAGATTGGGGGGAGATTCACCCCTCCACTTT	CASRLGGDSPLHF
TRBV6-2/TRBV6-3	TRBJ2-3	few	-	TGTGCCAGCAGTCCTACAGGGCTCCGGGACACAGATACGCAGTATTTT	CASSPTGLRDTDTQYF
TRBV3-1	TRBJ2-4	many	-	TGTGCCAGCAGCCAAGGAGCTGGGGGCCAGGTCATTCAGTACTTC	CASSQGAGGQVIQYF
TRBV28	TRBJ1-1	-	-	TGTGTTAGCAGTTTAAGGAGTCCTAATATCCTTGAAGCTTTCTTT	CVSSLRSPNILEAFF
TRBV28	TRBJ1-3	-	-	TGTGCCAGCAGCCTCTCAGGGAGCTCTGGAAACACCATATATTTT	CASSLSGSSGNTIYF
TRBV6-6	TRBJ2-1	once	-	TGTGCCGGCATAATGCAGGGGGGGGATGAGCAGTTCTTC	CAGIMQGGDEQFF
TRBV19	TRBJ1-5	-	-	TGTGCCAGTAGTATCCAAAAAAAGGGCAATCAGCCCCAGCATTTT	CASSIQKKGNQPQHF
TRBV6-1	TRBJ1-1	many	TRBD1	TGTGCCAGCAGTACGCGGACAGGGGAAGCTTTCTTT	CASSTRTGEAFF
TRBV20-1	TRBJ2-3	medium-sized	-	TGCAGTGCTGCACAGGGAACAGATACGCAGTATTTT	CSAAQGTDTQYF
TRBV6-1	TRBJ2-2	many	TRBD1	TGTGCCAGTCGACAGGGACCCGGGGAGCTGTTTTTT	CASRQGPGELFF
TRBV20-1	TRBJ1-1	many	-	TGCAGTGCTGGGGGGGGGGAGAACACTGAAGCTTTCTTT	CSAGGGENTEAFF
TRBV6-1	TRBJ2-1	many	-	TGTGCCAGCAAAGCCGGCCCTGAGCAGTTCTTC	CASKAGPEQFF
TRBV6-1	TRBJ2-5	many	-	TGTGCCAGCAGCGGTCTGGGGGTCGGTGAGACCCAGTACTTC	CASSGLGVGETQYF
TRBV6-1	TRBJ1-2	many	TRBD1	TGTGCCAGCAGGAGACAGGGTGCGGGCTATGGCTACACCTTC	CASRRQGAGYGYTF
TRBV6-1	TRBJ2-7	-	-	TGTGCCAGCAGTGGGGGGCCGGGCCACGAGCAGTACTTC	CASSGGPGHEQYF
TRBV20-1	TRBJ2-6	few	-	TGCAGTGCTAGACCCGTGGGGACGGCCAACGTCCTGACTTTC	CSARPVGTANVLTF
TRBV6-1	TRBJ2-1	many	TRBD1	TGTGCCAGCAGAATGGACAGGGGCCTGAATGAGCAGTTCTTC	CASRMDRGLNEQFF
TRBV11-1	TRBJ2-3	-	-	TGTGCCAGCAGCTCAGGCGGCACAGATACGCAGTATTTT	CASSSGGTDTQYF
TRBV3-1	TRBJ1-2	few	TRBD1	TGTGCCAGCAGCCAAGATCGCACAGGGGGCGCCCCTAACTCTGGCTACACCTTC	CASSQDRTGGAPNSGYTF
TRBV12-3/TRBV12-4	TRBJ1-2	-	-	TGTGCCAGCAGTTTTCTTAACTATGGCTACACCTTC	CASSFLNYGYTF
TRBV12-3/TRBV12-4	TRBJ2-5	many	TRBD1	TGTGCCAGCAGCCCTGGACAGGGGAAGTACCAAGAGACCCAGTACTTC	CASSPGQGKYQETQYF
TRBV2	TRBJ1-6	-	-	TGTGCCAGCAGTACCGGGGATCGGGAGTATTCACCCCTCCACTTT	CASSTGDREYSPLHF
TRBV27	TRBJ2-1	-	-	TGTGCCAGCAGTTACGCGGGGAGATACAATGAGTGGTTCTTC	CASSYAGRYNEWFF
TRBV29-1	TRBJ2-5	few	TRBD2	TGCAGCGCACGCACGGGACTAGAAGGAGAGACCCAGTACTTC	CSARTGLEGETQYF
TRBV20-1	TRBJ2-2	many	-	TGCAGTGCTAGACCCAGGGCTAAAGCCGGGGAGCTGTTTTTT	CSARPRAKAGELFF
TRBV20-1	TRBJ2-7	many	-	TGCAGTGCTAGATTTGGCAGCTCACACTACGAGCAGTACTTC	CSARFGSSHYEQYF
TRBV7-2	TRBJ2-5	many	-	TGTGCCAGCAGCCCCGACTACCTACAAGAGACCCAGTACTTC	CASSPDYLQETQYF
TRBV12-3/TRBV12-4	TRBJ2-3	few	-	TGTGCCAGCAATTCGTGGGGGGTCACCACAGATACGCAGTATTTT	CASNSWGVTTDTQYF
TRBV15	TRBJ1-5	medium-sized	TRBD1	TGTGCCACCAGCAGGCTCGGACAGGCGCTACAGCCCCAGCATTTT	CATSRLGQALQPQHF
TRBV7-2	TRBJ1-1	few	-	TGTGCCAGCAGCTCGACCCCGGGCCTGCCGAACACTGAAGCTTTCTTT	CASSSTPGLPNTEAFF
TRBV28	TRBJ2-7	-	-	TGTGCCAGCAGTTATTACCCCTTCGAGCAGTACTTC	CASSYYPFEQYF
TRBV6-1	TRBJ1-1	medium-sized	-	TGTGCCAGCGGTCCAAGAGTTCCTGAAGCTTTCTTT	CASGPRVPEAFF
TRBV6-1	TRBJ1-5	many	-	TGTGCCAGCAGCCCCCAGGCCCTGGTACAGCCCCAGCATTTT	CASSPQALVQPQHF